The present TCR beta chain was sequenced within a study of CD8+ T cells in alopecia areata. The overall study: A 6-month period off drug followed tofacitinib, which lasted 6 to 18 months. Notes on the study in general: Tofacitinib significantly lowered scalp clonality and expanded CD8+ clones among the top 100. Relative to normal scalp, lesional scalp, especially alopecia totalis/universalis, showed higher clonality. There were also resident alphabeta T cells of normal skin sequenced in scalp samples.

Following RNA extraction, reverse transcription yielded cDNA that acted as the sequencing template. Clones were read by immunoSEQ multiplex PCR, and TCRdb kept only the in-frame ones, dropping some. The table has a few hundred thousand clones, around two fifths seen once. V shed 6 bases, J shed 7 bases, and the junction held 11 bases outside the gene matches. Germline loops: CDR1 SQVTM, CDR2 ANQGSEA. The CDR3 runs 13 residues. Comments on this clone: The antigen is undetermined.

As to treatment: oral pan-JAK inhibitor, 5-10 mg twice daily. This specimen was CD4+ T cells sorted from blood, taken at roughly week 30, from a patient treated with tofacitinib. The chain links TRBV29-1 to TRBJ1-2, with 7 bases identical to TRBD1. This TCR was recovered from a human donor with alopecia areata. CDR3 coding DNA: TGCAGCGTCGAGGGACAGCGTAAACTTGGCTACACCTTC. Translated: CSVEGQRKLGYTF.